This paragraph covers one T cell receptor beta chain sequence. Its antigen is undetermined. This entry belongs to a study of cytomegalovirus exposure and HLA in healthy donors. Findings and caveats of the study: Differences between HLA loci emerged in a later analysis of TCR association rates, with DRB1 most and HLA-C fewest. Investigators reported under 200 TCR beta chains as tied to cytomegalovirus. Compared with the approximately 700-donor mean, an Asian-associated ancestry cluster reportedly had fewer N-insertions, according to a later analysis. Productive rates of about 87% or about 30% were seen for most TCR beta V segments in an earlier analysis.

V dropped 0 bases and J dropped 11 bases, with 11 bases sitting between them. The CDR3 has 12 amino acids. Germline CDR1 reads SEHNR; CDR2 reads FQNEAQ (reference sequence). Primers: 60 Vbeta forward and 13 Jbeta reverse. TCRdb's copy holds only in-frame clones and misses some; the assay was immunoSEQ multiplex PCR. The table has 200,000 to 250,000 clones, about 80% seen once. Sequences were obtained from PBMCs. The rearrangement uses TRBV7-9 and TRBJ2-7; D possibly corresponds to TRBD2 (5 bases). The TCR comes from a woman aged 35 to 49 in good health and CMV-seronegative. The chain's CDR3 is CASSLAPPREYF. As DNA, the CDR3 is TGTGCCAGCAGCTTAGCGCCCCCGAGGGAGTACTTC.